These 21 T cell receptor beta chains came from one sample sequenced in a study of T cell responses to AZD1222 COVID-19 vaccine. Measured with immunoSEQ multiplex PCR; TCRdb has only the in-frame clones, and not every one. The data contain some 130,000 clones, 88% of them seen just once; the ten biggest clones take up over 3%. The sample in question was peripheral blood, obtained on day 0 of AZD1222 vaccination. Receptors were obtained from an adult in good health.

This clone has just one count. V is TRBV6-5 and J is TRBJ2-7; 9 bases are a match to TRBD1. Per the germline V gene, CDR1 is MNHEY and CDR2 is SVGAGI. Losses at the gene ends were 6 bases for V and 5 bases for J; bases not matched to a gene: 8. The CDR3 length is 14 residues. CDR3 sequence (DNA): TGTGCCAGCAGGTTGACAGGGGGTAGGGACGAGCAGTACTTC. Translating it yields CASRLTGGRDEQYF.

V gene TRBV9 combines with J gene TRBJ1-1; the D gene is possibly TRBD1 (6 bases). With 0 bases removed from V and 0 bases from J, the gap between germline ends came to 9 bases. CDR1 and CDR2 from the germline V gene are SGDLS and YYNGEE. The CDR3 extends over 15 amino acids. The CDR3 reads CASSVGGAMNTEAFF. The CDR3 DNA sequence: TGTGCCAGCAGCGTAGGGGGGGCCATGAACACTGAAGCTTTCTTT.

This chain's CDR3 is CSVQGDRGNYGYTF. The CDR3 DNA reads TGCAGCGTTCAGGGGGACAGGGGGAACTATGGCTACACCTTC. This chain links TRBV29-1 with TRBJ1-2; TRBD1 matches 11 bases. J gave up 2 bases and V 5 bases, and 4 bases lay outside the gene matches. The CDR3 runs 14 residues. Germline V CDR1 and CDR2: SQVTM, ANQGSEA.

The CDR3 coding sequence is TGTGCCAGCAGCTCGGCCGGGACTGGGCACAACACCATATATTTT. It is translated as CASSSAGTGHNTIYF. J is TRBJ1-3 and V is TRBV5-6; a possible D gene is TRBD1 (5 bases). Per germline, CDR1 SGHDT and CDR2 YYEEEE. The CDR3 consists of 15 residues. The V end lost 3 bases, the J end lost 7 bases, and 17 bases lay between the germline ends.

This clone was detected a few times. The CDR3 DNA follows: TGTGCCAGCAGTCCACGACAGGGGGCAAGCTACGAGCAGTACTTC. This gives the protein CASSPRQGASYEQYF. The genes are TRBV2 and TRBJ2-7; TRBD1 agrees at 10 bases. The CDR3 loop spans 15 amino acids. After removal of 5 bases from V and 3 bases from J, the junction contained 7 bases not matched to a gene. Per the germline V gene, CDR1 is SNHLY and CDR2 is FYNNEI.

V and J are TRBV6-5 and TRBJ1-3; D remains unclear. CDR3 length equals 15 residues. Germline assignment: CDR1 MNHEY and CDR2 SVGAGI. Trimming removed 6 bases from V and 0 bases from J, with 12 bases in between. The CDR3 DNA reads TGTGCCAGCAGAACCACAGTGAACTCTGGAAACACCATATATTTT. Its protein is CASRTTVNSGNTIYF.

This clone was counted once. The CDR3 spells CATDKGTEAFF. CDR3 nucleotide sequence: TGTGCCACCGACAAGGGCACTGAAGCTTTCTTT. The rearrangement joins TRBV19 to TRBJ1-1; no clear D gene. Germline V CDR1 and CDR2: LNHDA, SQIVND (reference sequence). V gave up 10 bases and J gave up 4 bases, with 10 bases separating them. The CDR3 has 11 residues.

The gene calls are TRBV6-5 and TRBJ2-3, with D unresolved. CDR3 length: 12 residues. Germline CDR1 MNHEY, CDR2 SVGAGI. V lost 6 bases and J 4 bases, leaving 8 bases between the germline ends. For the CDR3, the DNA is TGTGCCAGCAGCTCTACCCCAGATACGCAGTATTTT. Translated, it gives CASSSTPDTQYF.

The V gene is TRBV19, the J gene TRBJ2-4, with 9 bases identical to TRBD1. The ends lost 7 bases at V and 8 bases at J; junction bases unmatched: 12. CDR3 length equals 15 residues. The germline gives CDR1 LNHDA, CDR2 SQIVND (reference sequence). The CDR3 DNA reads TGTGCCAGTAATCCCGGGACAGGGCTGGCGGACATTCAGTACTTC. It yields the protein CASNPGTGLADIQYF.

V usage is TRBV29-1 and J usage is TRBJ1-3; the D gene is possibly TRBD1 (5 bases). With 4 bases removed from V and 4 bases from J, the gap between germline ends came to 17 bases. The CDR3 has 15 amino acids. The germline gives CDR1 SQVTM, CDR2 ANQGSEA. Here the CDR3 reads CSVVPTQGTGNTIYF. The CDR3 bases are TGCAGCGTTGTCCCCACTCAGGGAACGGGAAACACCATATATTTT.

The CDR3 coding sequence is TGTGCCAGCAGCTTAAAAGGGGACTATGGCTACACCTTC. This gives the protein CASSLKGDYGYTF. The rearrangement joins TRBV13 to TRBJ1-2; TRBD1 might be the D (5 bases). Germline CDR1 and CDR2: PRHDT and FYEKMQ (reference sequence). The CDR3 runs to 13 residues. V dropped 2 bases and J dropped 3 bases, with 7 bases sitting between them.

The chain combines TRBV20-1 with TRBJ1-2; 9 bases agree with TRBD1. The V gene end was trimmed by 3 bases and the J gene end by 8 bases; junction bases not matched to a gene: 16. This CDR3 has 16 amino acids. The germline V gene has CDR1 DFQATT and CDR2 SNEGSKA (reference sequence). The CDR3 bases are TGCAGTGCTAGTTCTCTGGGACAGGGAATTTCTGTCGGCTACACCTTC. This encodes CSASSLGQGISVGYTF.

This sequence joins TRBV6-5 and TRBJ1-1, with D uncertain. The CDR3 is 12 residues long. Germline loops: CDR1 MNHEY, CDR2 SVGAGI. Trimming left V 8 bases short and J 0 bases short, with 7 bases between. CDR3 region: CASQRLNTEAFF. The DNA for the CDR3 is TGTGCCAGCCAGCGGTTGAACACTGAAGCTTTCTTT.

The chain links TRBV18 to TRBJ1-2; no clear D. The CDR3 has 11 residues. CDR1 is KGHSH and CDR2 is LQKENI in the germline V gene. Trimming removed 2 bases from V and 7 bases from J, with 5 bases in between. The chain's CDR3 is CASSPDIGYTF. In DNA, the CDR3 is TGTGCCAGCTCACCAGACATTGGCTACACCTTC.

This clone occurred a few times. The CDR3 here is CASSFGEDRGLSYYEQYF. The CDR3 DNA follows: TGTGCCAGCAGCTTCGGGGAGGACAGGGGGCTATCCTACTACGAGCAGTACTTC. The gene calls are TRBV7-2 and TRBJ2-7; 11 bases agree with TRBD1. Germline V CDR1 and CDR2: SGHTA, FQGNSA. The CDR3 sequence is 18 residues long. V shed 3 bases and J 3 bases; nucleotides not matched to a gene: 13.

V and J are TRBV6-5 and TRBJ1-5; D unclear. Between the trimmed V and J ends, which lost 0 bases and 7 bases, there was a span of 7 bases. Germline-derived CDR1 and CDR2 are MNHEY and SVGAGI. The CDR3 is 13 amino acids. The CDR3 loop reads CASSYSPRQPQHF. CDR3 DNA: TGTGCCAGCAGTTACTCTCCGCGACAGCCCCAGCATTTT.

The genes are TRBV27 and TRBJ2-2, with 9 bases identical to TRBD1. Germline values: CDR1 MNHEY, CDR2 SMNVEV (reference sequence). The CDR3 totals 13 residues. Unmatched junction bases numbered 4, after V lost 5 bases and J lost 9 bases. The CDR3 loop reads CASSPDRGRELFF. For the CDR3, the DNA is TGTGCCAGCAGTCCGGACAGGGGCCGGGAGCTGTTTTTT.

This chain links TRBV18 with TRBJ2-3, with a tentative D call TRBD1 (5 bases). The V and J ends lost 3 bases and 4 bases respectively, with 11 bases between them. Germline CDR1 KGHSH, CDR2 LQKENI. This CDR3 contains 14 residues. The CDR3 loop reads CASSPQGPADTQYF. The CDR3 bases are TGTGCCAGCTCACCTCAGGGTCCAGCAGATACGCAGTATTTT.

V gene TRBV7-2 combines with J gene TRBJ1-5; D might be TRBD1 (6 bases). CDR3 length: 16 amino acids. The germline V and J ends were trimmed by 5 bases and 5 bases, with 19 bases remaining between them. Germline values: CDR1 SGHTA, CDR2 FQGNSA. Here the CDR3 reads CASSLRQASGDQPQHF. The CDR3, as DNA: TGTGCCAGCAGCCTAAGACAGGCCTCAGGGGATCAGCCCCAGCATTTT.

Turning to this clone: At the DNA level, this CDR3 is encoded by other sequences in the same sample as well. The rearrangement links TRBV6-5 to TRBJ1-5; no definite D call. Trimming removed 10 bases at V and 3 bases at J, with 10 bases between. This CDR3 spans 12 amino acids. Per germline, CDR1 MNHEY and CDR2 SVGAGI. CDR3 region: CATSGVNQPQHF. CDR3 sequence (DNA): TGTGCCACCTCGGGAGTCAATCAGCCCCAGCATTTT.

The chain recombines TRBV18 with TRBJ2-4; TRBD1 might be the D (5 bases). CDR3 size: 14 residues. Trimming took off 3 bases at V and 6 bases at J, with 12 bases between the two ends. Germline V gene data show CDR1 as KGHSH and CDR2 as LQKENI. The CDR3 here is CASSPGLQGNIQYF. CDR3 coding DNA: TGTGCCAGCTCACCGGGATTGCAGGGAAACATTCAGTACTTC.